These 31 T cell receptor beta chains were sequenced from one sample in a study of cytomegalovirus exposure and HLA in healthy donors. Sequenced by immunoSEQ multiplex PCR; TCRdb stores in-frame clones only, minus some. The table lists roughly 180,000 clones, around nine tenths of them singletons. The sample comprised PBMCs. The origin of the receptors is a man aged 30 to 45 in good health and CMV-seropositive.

The CDR3 protein is CASSPRRGSAEAFF. CDR3 sequence (DNA): TGCGCCAGCAGCCCACGAAGGGGGTCCGCTGAAGCTTTCTTT. The chain carries TRBV4-1 and TRBJ1-1; D may be TRBD1 (6 bases). Trimming took 4 bases from V and 6 from J, leaving 15 bases between them. The CDR3 extends over 14 amino acids. Germline loops: CDR1 MGHRA, CDR2 YSYEKL.

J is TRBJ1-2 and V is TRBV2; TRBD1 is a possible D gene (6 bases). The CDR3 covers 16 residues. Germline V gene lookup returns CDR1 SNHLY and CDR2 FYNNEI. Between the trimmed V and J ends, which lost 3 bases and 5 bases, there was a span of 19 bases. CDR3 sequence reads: CASSDVGGLQRYGYTF. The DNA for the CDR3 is TGTGCCAGCAGTGACGTTGGGGGGCTACAAAGATATGGCTACACCTTC.

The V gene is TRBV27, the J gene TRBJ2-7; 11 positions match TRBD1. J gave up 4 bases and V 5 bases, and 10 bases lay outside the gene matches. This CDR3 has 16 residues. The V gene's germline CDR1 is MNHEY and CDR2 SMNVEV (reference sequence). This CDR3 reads CASSDRRTGGSYEQYF. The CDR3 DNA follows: TGTGCCAGCAGTGATCGTAGGACAGGGGGCTCGTACGAGCAGTACTTC.

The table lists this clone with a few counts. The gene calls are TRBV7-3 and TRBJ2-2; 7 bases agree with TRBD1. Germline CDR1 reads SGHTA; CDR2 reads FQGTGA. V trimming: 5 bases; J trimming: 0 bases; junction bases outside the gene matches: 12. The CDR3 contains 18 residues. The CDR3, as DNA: TGTGCCAGCAGCCTCTCCCTAGGGGGCATGTCGAACACCGGGGAGCTGTTTTTT. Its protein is CASSLSLGGMSNTGELFF.

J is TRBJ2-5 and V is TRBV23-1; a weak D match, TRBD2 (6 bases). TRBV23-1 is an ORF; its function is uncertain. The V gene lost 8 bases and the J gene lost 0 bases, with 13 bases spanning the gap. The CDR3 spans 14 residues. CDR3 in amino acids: CASSGGADQETQYF. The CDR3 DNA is TGCGCCAGCTCCGGAGGGGCGGACCAAGAGACCCAGTACTTC.

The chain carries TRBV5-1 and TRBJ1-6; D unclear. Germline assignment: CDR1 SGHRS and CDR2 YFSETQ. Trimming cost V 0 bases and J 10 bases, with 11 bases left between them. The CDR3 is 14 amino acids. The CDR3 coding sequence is TGCGCCAGCAGCTTGGATGGAGGGCGCTCACCCCTCCACTTT. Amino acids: CASSLDGGRSPLHF.

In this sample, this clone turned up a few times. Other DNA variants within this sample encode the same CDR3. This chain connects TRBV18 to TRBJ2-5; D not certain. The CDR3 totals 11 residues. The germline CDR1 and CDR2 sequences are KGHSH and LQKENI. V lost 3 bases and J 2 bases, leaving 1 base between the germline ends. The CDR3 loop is CASSPQETQYF. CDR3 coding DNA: TGTGCCAGCTCACCGCAAGAGACCCAGTACTTC.

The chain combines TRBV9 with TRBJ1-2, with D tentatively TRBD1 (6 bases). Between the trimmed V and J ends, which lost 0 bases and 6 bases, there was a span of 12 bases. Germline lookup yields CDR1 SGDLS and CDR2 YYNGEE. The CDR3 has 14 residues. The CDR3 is CASSVDRGANGYTF. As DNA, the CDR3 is TGTGCCAGCAGCGTAGACCGGGGGGCAAATGGCTACACCTTC.

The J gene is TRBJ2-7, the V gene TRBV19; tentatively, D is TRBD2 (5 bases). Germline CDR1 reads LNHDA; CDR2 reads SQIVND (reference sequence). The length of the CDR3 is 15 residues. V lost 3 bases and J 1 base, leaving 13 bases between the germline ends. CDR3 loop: CASSMSAADSYEQYF. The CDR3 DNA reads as TGTGCCAGTAGTATGTCAGCGGCCGATTCCTACGAGCAGTACTTC.

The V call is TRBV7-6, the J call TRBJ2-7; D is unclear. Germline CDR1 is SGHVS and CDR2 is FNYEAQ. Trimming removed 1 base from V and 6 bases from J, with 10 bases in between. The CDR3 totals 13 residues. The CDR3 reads CASSLDHPGEQYF. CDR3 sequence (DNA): TGTGCCAGCAGCTTAGACCACCCGGGCGAGCAGTACTTC. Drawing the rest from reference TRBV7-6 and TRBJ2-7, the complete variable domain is GAGVSQSPRYKVTKRGQDVALRCDPISGHVSLYWYRQALGQGPEFLTYFNYEAQQDKSGLPNDRFSAERPEGSISTLTIQRTEQRDSAMYRCASSLDHPGEQYFGPGTRLTVT.

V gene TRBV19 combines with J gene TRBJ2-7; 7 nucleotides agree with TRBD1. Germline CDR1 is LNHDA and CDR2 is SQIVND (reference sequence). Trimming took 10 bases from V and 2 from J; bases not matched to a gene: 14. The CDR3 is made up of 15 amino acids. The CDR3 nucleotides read TGTGCCACAGGCTCCGGGACAGCACGTCCCTACGAGCAGTACTTC. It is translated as CATGSGTARPYEQYF.

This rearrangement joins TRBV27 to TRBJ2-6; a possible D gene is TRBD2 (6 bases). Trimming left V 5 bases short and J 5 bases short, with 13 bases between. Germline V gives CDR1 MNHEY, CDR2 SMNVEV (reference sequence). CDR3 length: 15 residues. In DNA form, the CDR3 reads TGTGCCAGCAGTGGGGCGCGGGGAAGGGCCAACGTCCTGACTTTC. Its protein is CASSGARGRANVLTF.

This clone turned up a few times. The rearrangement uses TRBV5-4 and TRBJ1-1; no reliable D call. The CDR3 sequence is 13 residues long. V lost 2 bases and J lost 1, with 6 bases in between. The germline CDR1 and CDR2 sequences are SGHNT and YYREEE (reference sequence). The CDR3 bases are TGTGCCAGCAGCTTAGGGCCGAACACTGAAGCTTTCTTT. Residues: CASSLGPNTEAFF.

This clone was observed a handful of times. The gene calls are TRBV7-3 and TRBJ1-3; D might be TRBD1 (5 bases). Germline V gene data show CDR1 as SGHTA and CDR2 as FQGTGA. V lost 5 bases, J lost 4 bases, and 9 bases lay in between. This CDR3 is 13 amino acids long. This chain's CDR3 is CASSPGPGNTIYF. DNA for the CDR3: TGTGCCAGCAGCCCGGGGCCCGGAAACACCATATATTTT.

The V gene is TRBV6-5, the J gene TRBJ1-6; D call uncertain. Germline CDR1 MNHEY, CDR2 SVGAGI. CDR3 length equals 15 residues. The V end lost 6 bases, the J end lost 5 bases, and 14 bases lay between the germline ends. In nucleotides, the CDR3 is TGTGCCAGCAGCTTCCGGGGAGGGAATAATTCACCCCTCCACTTT. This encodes CASSFRGGNNSPLHF.

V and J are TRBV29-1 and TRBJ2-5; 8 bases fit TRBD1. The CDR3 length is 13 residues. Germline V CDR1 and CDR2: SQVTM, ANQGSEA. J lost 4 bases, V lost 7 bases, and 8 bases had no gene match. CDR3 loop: CSAYAQGVETQYF. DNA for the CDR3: TGCAGCGCTTACGCACAGGGGGTAGAGACCCAGTACTTC.

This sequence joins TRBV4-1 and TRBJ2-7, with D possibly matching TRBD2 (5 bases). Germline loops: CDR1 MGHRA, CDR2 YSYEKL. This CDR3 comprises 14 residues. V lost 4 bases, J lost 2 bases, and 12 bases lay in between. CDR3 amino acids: CASSPSPGAYEQYF. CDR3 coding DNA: TGCGCCAGCAGCCCTTCACCCGGGGCCTACGAGCAGTACTTC.

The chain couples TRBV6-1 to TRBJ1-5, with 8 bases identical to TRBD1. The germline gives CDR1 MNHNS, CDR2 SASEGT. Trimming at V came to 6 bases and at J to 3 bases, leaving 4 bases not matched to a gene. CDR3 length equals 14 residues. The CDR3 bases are TGTGCCAGCAGGACAGGGGCGAACAATCAGCCCCAGCATTTT. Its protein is CASRTGANNQPQHF.

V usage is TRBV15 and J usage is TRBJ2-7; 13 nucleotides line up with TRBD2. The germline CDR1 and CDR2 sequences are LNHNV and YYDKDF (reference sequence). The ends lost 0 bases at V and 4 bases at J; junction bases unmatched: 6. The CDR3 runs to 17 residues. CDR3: CATSRDLGLAGKYEQYF. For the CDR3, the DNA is TGTGCCACCAGCAGAGATTTGGGACTAGCGGGAAAATACGAGCAGTACTTC.

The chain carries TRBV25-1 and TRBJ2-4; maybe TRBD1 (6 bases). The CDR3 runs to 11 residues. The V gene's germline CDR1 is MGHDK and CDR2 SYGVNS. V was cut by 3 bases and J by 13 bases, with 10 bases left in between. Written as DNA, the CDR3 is TGTGCCAGCAGTGACCCGACAGGACAGTACTTC. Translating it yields CASSDPTGQYF. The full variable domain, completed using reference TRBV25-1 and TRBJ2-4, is EADIYQTPRYLVIGTGKKITLECSQTMGHDKMYWYQQDPGMELHLIHYSYGVNSTEKGDLSSESTVSRIRTEHFPLTLESARPSHTSQYLCASSDPTGQYFGAGTRLSVL.

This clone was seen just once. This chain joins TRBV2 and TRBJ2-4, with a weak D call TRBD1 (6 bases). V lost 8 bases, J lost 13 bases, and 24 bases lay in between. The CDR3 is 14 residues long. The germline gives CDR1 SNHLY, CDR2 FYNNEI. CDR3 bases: TGTGCCAGCGTCTACCGGTACAGGGAACCCTTACAGTACTTC. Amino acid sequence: CASVYRYREPLQYF. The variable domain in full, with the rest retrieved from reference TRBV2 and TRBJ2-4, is EPEVTQTPSHQVTQMGQEVILRCVPISNHLYFYWYRQILGQKVEFLVSFYNNEISEKSEIFDDQFSVERPDGSNFTLKIRSTKLEDSAMYFCASVYRYREPLQYFGAGTRLSVL.

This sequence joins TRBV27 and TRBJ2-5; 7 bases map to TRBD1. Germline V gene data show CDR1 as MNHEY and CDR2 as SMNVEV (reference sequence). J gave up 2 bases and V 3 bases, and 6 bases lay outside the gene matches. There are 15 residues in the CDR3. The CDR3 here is CASSFGTAPQETQYF. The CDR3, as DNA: TGTGCCAGCAGTTTCGGGACAGCTCCTCAAGAGACCCAGTACTTC.

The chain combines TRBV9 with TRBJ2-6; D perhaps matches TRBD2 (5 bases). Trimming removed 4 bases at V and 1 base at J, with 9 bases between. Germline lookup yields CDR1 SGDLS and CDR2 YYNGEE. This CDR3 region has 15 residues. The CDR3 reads CASSPRESGANVLTF. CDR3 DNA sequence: TGTGCCAGCAGCCCCCGGGAATCTGGGGCCAACGTCCTGACTTTC.

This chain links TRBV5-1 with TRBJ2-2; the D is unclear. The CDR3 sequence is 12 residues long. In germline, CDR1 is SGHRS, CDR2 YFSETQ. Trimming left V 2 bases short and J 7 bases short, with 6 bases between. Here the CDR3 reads CASSLDNGELFF. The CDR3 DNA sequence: TGCGCCAGCAGCTTAGATAACGGGGAGCTGTTTTTT.

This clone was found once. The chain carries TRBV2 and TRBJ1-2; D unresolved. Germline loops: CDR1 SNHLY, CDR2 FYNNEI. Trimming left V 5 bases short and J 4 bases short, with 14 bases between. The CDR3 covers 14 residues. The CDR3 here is CASSSGVGRYGYTF. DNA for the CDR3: TGTGCCAGCAGTTCGGGCGTTGGACGCTATGGCTACACCTTC.

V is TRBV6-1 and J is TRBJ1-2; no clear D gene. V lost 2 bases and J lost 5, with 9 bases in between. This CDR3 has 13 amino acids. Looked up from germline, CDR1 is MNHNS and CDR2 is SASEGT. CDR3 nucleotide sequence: TGTGCCAGCAGTGAAACGGGGAAATATGGCTACACCTTC. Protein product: CASSETGKYGYTF.

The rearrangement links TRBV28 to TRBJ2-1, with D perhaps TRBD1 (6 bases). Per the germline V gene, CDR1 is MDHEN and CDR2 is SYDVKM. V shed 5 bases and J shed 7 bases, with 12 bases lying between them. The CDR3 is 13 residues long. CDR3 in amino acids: CASSEQGVNEQFF. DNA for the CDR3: TGTGCCAGCAGTGAACAGGGAGTTAATGAGCAGTTCTTC.

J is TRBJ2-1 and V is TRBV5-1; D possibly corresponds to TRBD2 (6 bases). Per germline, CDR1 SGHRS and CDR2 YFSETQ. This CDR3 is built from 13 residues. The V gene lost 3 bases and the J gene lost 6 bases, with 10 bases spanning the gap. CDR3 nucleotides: TGCGCCAGCAGCTACCCGGGGGTCAATGAGCAGTTCTTC. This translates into CASSYPGVNEQFF.

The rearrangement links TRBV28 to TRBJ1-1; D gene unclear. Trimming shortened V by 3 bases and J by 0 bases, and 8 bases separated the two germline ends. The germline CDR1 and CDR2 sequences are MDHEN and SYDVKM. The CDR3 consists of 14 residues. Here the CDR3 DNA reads TGTGCCAGCAGTTTTTCCGGAGTGAACACTGAAGCTTTCTTT. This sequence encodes CASSFSGVNTEAFF.

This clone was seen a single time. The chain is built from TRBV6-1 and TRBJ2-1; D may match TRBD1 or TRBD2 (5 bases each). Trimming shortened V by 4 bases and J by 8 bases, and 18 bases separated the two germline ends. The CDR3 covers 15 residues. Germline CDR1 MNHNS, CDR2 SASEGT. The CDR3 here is CASSGGGYGFYEQFF. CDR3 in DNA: TGTGCCAGCAGTGGGGGCGGGTACGGGTTCTATGAGCAGTTCTTC.

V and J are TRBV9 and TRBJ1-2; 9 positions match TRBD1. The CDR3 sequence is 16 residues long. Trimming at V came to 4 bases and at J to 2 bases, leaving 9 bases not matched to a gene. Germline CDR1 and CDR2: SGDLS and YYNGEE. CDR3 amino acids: CASSPRLQGANYGYTF. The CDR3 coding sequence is TGTGCCAGCAGCCCCCGCCTACAGGGGGCGAACTATGGCTACACCTTC.